This TCR beta chain derives from a study of T cells and Merkel cell carcinoma outcomes. Broader study findings: In Merkel cell carcinoma, repertoire and T-cell density reportedly predicted outcomes.

This clone was observed a handful of times. Its antigen remains unidentified. The sample contains more than one DNA sequence encoding this CDR3. Assay: immunoSEQ multiplex PCR; the TCRdb copy retains only in-frame clones and omits some. Of 2,500 to 3,500 clones in the sample, roughly 79% were seen once. The germline V gene has CDR1 LNHDA and CDR2 SQIVND (reference sequence). CDR3 length: 12 amino acids. V was pared by 5 bases and J by 7 bases, with 11 bases between. This chain connects TRBV19 to TRBJ1-2; D might be TRBD1 (6 bases). This TCR was recovered from a human donor with Merkel cell carcinoma. The sequenced sample consisted of tumor tissue from Merkel cell carcinoma. In nucleotides, the CDR3 is TGTGCCAGTAGTCGGACAGCGGCTGGCTACACCTTC. Its translation: CASSRTAAGYTF.